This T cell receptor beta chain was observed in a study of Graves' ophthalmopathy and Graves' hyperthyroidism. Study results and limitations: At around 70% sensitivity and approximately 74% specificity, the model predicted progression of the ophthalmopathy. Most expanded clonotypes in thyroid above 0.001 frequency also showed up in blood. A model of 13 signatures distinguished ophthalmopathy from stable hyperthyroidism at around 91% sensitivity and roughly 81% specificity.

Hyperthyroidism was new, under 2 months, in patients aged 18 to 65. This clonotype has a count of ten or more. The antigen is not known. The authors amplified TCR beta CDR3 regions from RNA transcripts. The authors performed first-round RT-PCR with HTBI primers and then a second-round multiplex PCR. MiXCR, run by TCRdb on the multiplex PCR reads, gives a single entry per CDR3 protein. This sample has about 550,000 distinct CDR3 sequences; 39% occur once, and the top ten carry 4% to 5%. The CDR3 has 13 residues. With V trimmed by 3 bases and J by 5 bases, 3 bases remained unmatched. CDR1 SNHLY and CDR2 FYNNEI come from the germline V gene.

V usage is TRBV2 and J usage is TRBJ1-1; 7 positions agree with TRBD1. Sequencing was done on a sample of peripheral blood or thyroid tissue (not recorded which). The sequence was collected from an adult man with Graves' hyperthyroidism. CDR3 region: CASSDDRETEAFF. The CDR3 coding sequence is TGTGCCAGCAGTGACGACAGGGAAACTGAAGCTTTCTTT.